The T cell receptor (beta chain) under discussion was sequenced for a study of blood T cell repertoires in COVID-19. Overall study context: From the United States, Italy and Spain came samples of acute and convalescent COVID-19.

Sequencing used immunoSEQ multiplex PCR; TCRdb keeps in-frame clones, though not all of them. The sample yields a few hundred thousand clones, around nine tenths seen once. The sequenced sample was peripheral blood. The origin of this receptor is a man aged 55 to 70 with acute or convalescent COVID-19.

CDR3 DNA sequence: TGTGCCAGCAGTAACAGGGTCTCCCCTGATGCAACTAATGAAAAACTGTTTTTT. Amino acids: CASSNRVSPDATNEKLFF. The chain carries TRBV25-1 and TRBJ1-4; tentative D call: TRBD1 (6 bases). Trimming cost V 5 bases and J 0 bases, with 19 bases left between them. Germline V gene sequence: CDR1 MGHDK, CDR2 SYGVNS. The CDR3 totals 18 residues.